The 20 T cell receptor beta chains presented below share a single source sample, sequenced in a study of cytomegalovirus exposure and HLA in healthy donors. The PCR employed 60 Vbeta primers together with 13 Jbeta primers. Generated by immunoSEQ multiplex PCR, the TCRdb table keeps only in-frame clones and is missing some. The sample records around 170,000 clones, roughly 77% being singletons. The sequencing input was PBMCs. The receptors derive from a woman under 40 in good health and CMV-seropositive.

V and J are TRBV27 and TRBJ2-1; 9 bases are shared with TRBD1. Trimming took 6 bases from V and 9 from J; bases not matched to a gene: 15. Germline CDR1 and CDR2: MNHEY and SMNVEV (reference sequence). This CDR3 has 16 residues. This CDR3 reads CASSPGAGTGWSEQFF. In DNA, the CDR3 is TGTGCCAGCAGCCCAGGGGCTGGGACAGGGTGGAGTGAGCAGTTCTTC.

This clone was picked up a small number of times. The chain links TRBV7-2 to TRBJ1-2; TRBD1 aligns across 7 bases. CDR1 and CDR2 (germline): SGHTA, FQGNSA. After removal of 0 bases from V and 3 bases from J, the junction contained 1 base not matched to a gene. The CDR3 covers 14 residues. The CDR3 region is CASSLAGTDYGYTF. Here the CDR3 DNA reads TGTGCCAGCAGCTTAGCCGGGACAGACTATGGCTACACCTTC.

The sample holds a few counts of this clone. The chain carries TRBV5-6 and TRBJ2-5, with 11 bases fitting TRBD2. The CDR3 spans 17 residues. J was trimmed by 3 bases and V by 0 bases; bases with no gene match: 7. CDR1 is SGHDT and CDR2 is YYEEEE in the germline V gene. CDR3 DNA sequence: TGTGCCAGCAGCTTGGGAACTAGCGGGGGCTTGGAAGAGACCCAGTACTTC. It encodes CASSLGTSGGLEETQYF.

The sample holds one count of this clone. The genes are TRBV5-1 and TRBJ1-5, with 10 bases matching TRBD1. This CDR3 has 15 amino acids. The V gene's germline CDR1 is SGHRS and CDR2 YFSETQ. V lost 4 bases, J lost 2 bases, and 3 bases stayed unmatched. The chain's CDR3 is CASSVGTGGNQPQHF. CDR3 bases: TGCGCCAGCAGCGTTGGGACAGGGGGCAATCAGCCCCAGCATTTT.

V and J are TRBV6-1 and TRBJ2-1; a weak D match, TRBD2 (6 bases). Germline lookup yields CDR1 MNHNS and CDR2 SASEGT. The CDR3 contains 13 residues. V lost 7 bases and J 10 bases, leaving 17 bases between the germline ends. DNA for the CDR3: TGTGCCAGCAACTTCAAGCCGGGGGTGGAGCAGTTCTTC. It specifies CASNFKPGVEQFF.

The chain couples TRBV29-1 to TRBJ2-3; D possibly corresponds to TRBD2 (6 bases). V dropped 5 bases and J dropped 0 bases, with 9 bases sitting between them. This CDR3 spans 13 amino acids. Germline CDR1 and CDR2: SQVTM and ANQGSEA. The CDR3 DNA is TGCAGCGTTTCGGCGGGGAGCACAGATACGCAGTATTTT. It translates to CSVSAGSTDTQYF.

This chain uses TRBV4-1 with TRBJ2-3; 10 bases are a match to TRBD2. CDR1 is MGHRA and CDR2 is YSYEKL in the germline V gene. The CDR3 runs to 16 residues. The V and J ends lost 6 bases and 0 bases, in that order; junction bases with no gene match: 6. DNA of the CDR3: TGCGCCAGCAGATTTATAGCGGGGGGAAGCACAGATACGCAGTATTTT. This encodes CASRFIAGGSTDTQYF.

The chain links TRBV10-3 to TRBJ2-5; TRBD2 agrees at 8 bases. The germline V gene has CDR1 ENHRY and CDR2 SYGVKD. With V trimmed by 2 bases and J by 10 bases, 12 bases remained unmatched. This CDR3 is 15 amino acids long. The CDR3 protein is CAISEPTGGRGGQYF. CDR3 sequence (DNA): TGTGCCATCAGTGAGCCGACGGGGGGCCGGGGGGGCCAGTACTTC.

Of note for this clone: It is likely a read error, because the conserved phenylalanine at the end of the CDR3 is missing. This chain uses TRBV14 with TRBJ1-6; TRBD1 agrees at 8 bases. The trim removed 4 bases at V and 10 bases at J, leaving 9 bases unmatched. Germline CDR1 SGHDN, CDR2 FVKESK. The CDR3 runs to 15 residues. The chain's CDR3 is CASSLSRDRRSPLHL. In nucleotides, the CDR3 is TGTGCCAGCAGCCTCAGTAGGGACAGGCGATCACCCCTCCACCTT.

DNA for the CDR3: TGTGCCAGCTCACCACCGGGAACAGGGAAGTACAATGAGCAGTTCTTC. As protein: CASSPPGTGKYNEQFF. V gene TRBV18 combines with J gene TRBJ2-1; tentative D call: TRBD1 (6 bases). CDR1 is KGHSH, CDR2 LQKENI, per germline. Trimming removed 0 bases at V and 4 bases at J, with 13 bases between. The CDR3 spans 16 residues.

The chain joins TRBV4-1 to TRBJ1-1, with 7 bases that match TRBD1. The CDR3 totals 19 residues. Trimming at V came to 0 bases and at J to 1 base, leaving 14 bases not matched to a gene. Germline V CDR1 and CDR2: MGHRA, YSYEKL. The CDR3 loop is CASSQDPGTEVSGNTEAFF. CDR3 in DNA: TGCGCCAGCAGCCAAGACCCCGGGACAGAAGTTTCAGGGAACACTGAAGCTTTCTTT.

This clone was counted between two and nine times. The chain is built from TRBV6-6 and TRBJ2-7; tentative D call: TRBD1 (6 bases). The CDR3 is 13 residues long. CDR1 is MNHNY and CDR2 is SVGAGI in the germline V gene (reference sequence). V lost 5 bases to trimming and J lost 5 bases, with 13 bases between them. The CDR3 nucleotides read TGTGCCAGCAGTGCAGGGGTGGTAGACGAGCAGTACTTC. Its protein product is CASSAGVVDEQYF.

The V call is TRBV9, the J call TRBJ2-2, with 12 bases matching TRBD1. J gave up 5 bases and V 7 bases, and 15 bases lay outside the gene matches. Looked up from germline, CDR1 is SGDLS and CDR2 is YYNGEE. The CDR3 covers 18 residues. Here the CDR3 reads CASGPGTGGYGETGELFF. CDR3 nucleotide sequence: TGTGCCAGCGGGCCTGGGACAGGGGGCTACGGGGAGACCGGGGAGCTGTTTTTT.

The chain couples TRBV18 to TRBJ2-1, with 7 bases that match TRBD1. This CDR3 region has 15 residues. The junction had 6 bases not matched to a gene; V was cut back by 3 bases and J by 4 bases. Germline CDR1 and CDR2: KGHSH and LQKENI. The CDR3 loop is CASSPEQGSYNEQFF. The DNA of the CDR3 is TGTGCCAGCTCACCGGAACAGGGGTCGTACAATGAGCAGTTCTTC.

This chain connects TRBV28 to TRBJ2-1, with D possibly being TRBD1 (6 bases). CDR1 is MDHEN, CDR2 SYDVKM, per germline. CDR3 length equals 16 residues. Trimming removed 5 bases from V and 2 bases from J, with 16 bases in between. The CDR3 DNA reads TGTGCCAGCAGTCGCCCTTCAGGGGCGGCCTACAATGAGCAGTTCTTC. This sequence encodes CASSRPSGAAYNEQFF.

V is TRBV2 and J is TRBJ1-6; D is perhaps TRBD1 (5 bases). The germline V gene has CDR1 SNHLY and CDR2 FYNNEI. The CDR3 contains 10 residues. V shed 9 bases and J shed 10 bases, with 7 bases lying between them. In DNA form, the CDR3 reads TGTGCCAGTAGGGGATCACCCCTCCACTTT. Protein sequence: CASRGSPLHF.

The chain has TRBV4-2 and TRBJ2-5; 12 bases are shared with TRBD1. This CDR3 has 17 amino acids. After removal of 1 base from V and 5 bases from J, the junction contained 8 bases not matched to a gene. Germline V gene lookup returns CDR1 LGHNA and CDR2 YNFKEQ. The CDR3 loop reads CASSQAQGQGAPETQYF. CDR3 bases: TGTGCCAGCAGCCAAGCCCAGGGACAGGGGGCGCCGGAGACCCAGTACTTC.

The gene calls are TRBV30 and TRBJ1-6, with a weak D call TRBD1 (5 bases). Germline V gene sequence: CDR1 GTSNPN, CDR2 SVGIG (reference sequence). CDR3 length equals 18 residues. V dropped 2 bases and J dropped 6 bases, with 23 bases sitting between them. CDR3 amino acids: CAWSRDPGREESNSPLHF. CDR3 coding DNA: TGTGCCTGGAGTAGGGACCCCGGGAGGGAGGAGAGTAATTCACCCCTCCACTTT.

This chain joins TRBV23-1 and TRBJ1-2; D gene unclear. TRBV23-1 counts as an open reading frame of uncertain function. The length of the CDR3 is 12 residues. V was trimmed by 3 bases and J by 8 bases, leaving 10 bases between them. The CDR3 coding sequence is TGCGCCAGCAGTCAGGATGGAGGAGGCTACACCTTC. It yields the protein CASSQDGGGYTF.

This clone was observed a handful of times. A read error may produce the germline difference seen at one junction end. V is TRBV7-9 and J is TRBJ1-3; D not resolved. This CDR3 comprises 16 residues. Germline lookup yields CDR1 SEHNR and CDR2 FQNEAQ (reference sequence). The CDR3 here is CSSSRPGVTAGNTIYF. In DNA, the CDR3 is TGTTCCAGCAGCCGACCCGGGGTAACGGCTGGAAACACCATATATTTT.